This T cell receptor beta chain emerged from a study of blood T cells in healthy people across ages. The second PCR ran roughly 7 to 12 cycles with a sample-barcoded 5' primer and J-beta primers. One entry per CDR3 protein, called by TCRdb with MiXCR from the 5' RACE reads. The table includes under 2,000,000 distinct CDR3 sequences, around 50% detected once. V lost 0 bases to trimming and J lost 2 bases; unmatched junction nucleotides: 5. There are 16 residues in the CDR3. Germline V gene lookup returns CDR1 LGHNA and CDR2 YNFKEQ. V and J are TRBV4-2 and TRBJ1-2; 8 positions agree with TRBD1. The clonotype originates from a woman in her 40s in good health. The sequenced sample consisted of blood. The CDR3, as DNA: TGTGCCAGCAGCCAAGATGGACAGGGAGGGAACTATGGCTACACCTTC. It specifies CASSQDGQGGNYGYTF.